These T cell receptor beta chains were read from a single sample in a study of CD8 T cells in ankylosing spondylitis. TCRdb called the 5' RACE reads again in MiXCR, with one record for every CDR3 protein. The sample comprises 250,000 or so distinct CDR3 sequences, 15% to 20% of which are singletons, and around 32% rests with the top ten. Source material: blood, either unsorted or a sorted T cell fraction (not recorded which). The receptors derive from a male donor with ankylosing spondylitis or in good health (not recorded which). Both conserved end residues are part of each CDR3. D genes are given only for firm matches. Only some rows state a clone size, as once, few, many or a class for expanded clones.

abundance,v_gene,d_gene,j_gene,CDR3nt,CDR3aa
-,TRBV29-1,-,TRBJ2-3,TGCAGCGTGGGGGGACCGGCAGATACGCAGTATTTT,CSVGGPADTQYF
few,TRBV6-2/TRBV6-3,-,TRBJ2-3,TGTGCCAGCAGGGAGAATCTTATCACAGATACGCAGTATTTT,CASRENLITDTQYF
many,TRBV7-6,TRBD1,TRBJ1-1,TGTGCCAGCAGCCCTCCGGGGCAGGGGGCCCTGGACACTGAAGCTTTCTTT,CASSPPGQGALDTEAFF
few,TRBV27,-,TRBJ2-7,TGTGCCAGCAGACTCTCTAACAACTACGAGCAGTACTTC,CASRLSNNYEQYF
-,TRBV7-8,-,TRBJ2-4,TGTGCCAGCAGCTTAGAACTACATTTTGCCAAAAACATTCAGTACTTC,CASSLELHFAKNIQYF
few,TRBV2,-,TRBJ1-4,TGTGCCAGCAGTGACCGGGGATCTGAAAAACTGTTTTTT,CASSDRGSEKLFF
-,TRBV12-3/TRBV12-4,-,TRBJ2-7,TGTGCCAGCAGTTTGCGCGACAGCCGATCGATCCCCTACGAGCAGTACTTC,CASSLRDSRSIPYEQYF
few,TRBV6-1,TRBD2,TRBJ2-5,TGTGCCAGCAGGGGACTAGCGGTAAAAGAGACCCAGTACTTC,CASRGLAVKETQYF
-,TRBV12-5,-,TRBJ1-5,TGTGCTAGTGGTTCGGGACCCAGTGGGCAGCCCCAGCATTTT,CASGSGPSGQPQHF
-,TRBV28,-,TRBJ2-7,TGTGCCAGCAGTTCCCCCGGGAGCCACTACGAGCAGTACTTC,CASSSPGSHYEQYF
many,TRBV27,-,TRBJ2-7,TGTGCCAGCAGCCCCACGGGCAGCTCCTACGAGCAGTACTTC,CASSPTGSSYEQYF
-,TRBV6-1,TRBD1,TRBJ1-2,TGTGCCAGCAGTGGAGGACAGGGGGTTAGAGGCTACACCTTC,CASSGGQGVRGYTF